These 11 T cell receptor beta chains share one sample of origin, sequenced in a study of shared clonotypes between healthy human individuals. Measured with immunoSEQ multiplex PCR; TCRdb has only the in-frame clones, and not every one. The table records 2 million to 2.5 million clones, approximately 96% of them present only once. Sequencing input: naive CD4+ T cells sorted from blood. Sample subset: CD45RA+ positively selected. The receptor set was obtained from a man younger than 35 in good health.

The gene calls are TRBV5-6 and TRBJ1-5; D is undetermined. CDR1 is SGHDT and CDR2 is YYEEEE in the germline V gene. The ends were cut back, 2 bases at V and 3 bases at J, with 18 bases in the middle. The CDR3 sequence is 17 residues long. The CDR3: CASSFGMGGRDNQPQHF. The DNA of the CDR3 is TGTGCCAGCAGCTTTGGAATGGGCGGGAGGGACAATCAGCCCCAGCATTTT.

The rearrangement joins TRBV21-1 to TRBJ2-7; the table's D call TRBD1 went unverified against the DNA. TRBV21-1 is given as a pseudogene. This CDR3 has 17 residues. CDR3 coding DNA: TGTGCCAGCAGCAAAGCCCAGGTCTCAACCACGCTATACGAGCAGTACTTC. It translates to CASSKAQVSTTLYEQYF.

The chain uses TRBV7-9 and TRBJ2-7; 10 nucleotides line up with TRBD1. V shed 4 bases and J 0 bases; nucleotides not matched to a gene: 12. The length of the CDR3 is 18 residues. Germline V CDR1 and CDR2: SEHNR, FQNEAQ (reference sequence). CDR3 sequence reads: CASSSSDRGHPSSYEQYF. The CDR3 DNA follows: TGTGCCAGCAGCTCAAGCGACAGGGGGCATCCAAGCTCCTACGAGCAGTACTTC.

This clone has just one count. The V and J genes are TRBV28 and TRBJ1-1; no definite D call. Germline CDR1 and CDR2: MDHEN and SYDVKM. The CDR3 covers 13 residues. Trimming stripped 6 bases from V and 1 base from J, with 9 bases between. In DNA, the CDR3 is TGTGCCAGCAGGCCCGTTAAGAACACTGAAGCTTTCTTT. The encoded protein is CASRPVKNTEAFF.

The genes are TRBV5-1 and TRBJ2-3; 9 bases align to TRBD2. From germline, CDR1 is SGHRS and CDR2 YFSETQ. This CDR3 contains 17 residues. V shed 4 bases and J 1 base; nucleotides not matched to a gene: 10. The CDR3 nucleotides read TGCGCCAGCAGCCCCAGTAAGACTAGCGGCCGCACAGATACGCAGTATTTT. Its protein product is CASSPSKTSGRTDTQYF.

Worth noting for this clone: At one end, the junction sequence differs from germline, possibly due to a read error. This chain uses TRBV6-5 with TRBJ2-7; D tentatively reads TRBD1 or TRBD2 (6 bases each). The CDR3 is 14 amino acids. Per the germline V gene, CDR1 is MNHEY and CDR2 is SVGAGI. CDR3 coding DNA: TGTGCCAGCAGGAGAGAGGGGGGCTCCCACGAGCAGTACTTC. This encodes CASRREGGSHEQYF.

V and J are TRBV11-2 and TRBJ1-3; no definite D call. The CDR3 has 13 amino acids. The V end lost 8 bases, the J end lost 2 bases, and 10 bases lay between the germline ends. Germline V gene data show CDR1 as SGHAT and CDR2 as FQNNGV. The CDR3 region has the DNA TGTGCCAGCGAGGATATAACTGGAAACACCATATATTTT. Translating gives CASEDITGNTIYF.

DNA for the CDR3: TGTGCCAGCAGCCGGGACAGGGGGCAGGGCGAGCAGTACTTC. It specifies CASSRDRGQGEQYF. The V gene is TRBV6-6, the J gene TRBJ2-7, with TRBD1 matching over 12 bases. V lost 6 bases and J lost 6; bases outside the gene matches: 6. Per germline, CDR1 MNHNY and CDR2 SVGAGI (reference sequence). The CDR3 has 14 residues.

CDR3: CASSWNTEAFF. The CDR3 DNA is TGTGCCAGCAGCTGGAACACTGAAGCTTTCTTT. V is TRBV21-1 and J is TRBJ1-1. TRBV21-1 represents a pseudogene. The CDR3 has 11 amino acids.

The rearrangement uses TRBV5-8 and TRBJ1-6; D gene unclear. The germline gives CDR1 SGHTS, CDR2 YDEGEE. The germline V and J ends were trimmed by 1 base and 10 bases, with 12 bases remaining between them. The CDR3 covers 14 residues. CDR3 amino acids: CASSLLGKISPLHF. The CDR3 DNA follows: TGTGCCAGCAGCTTGTTGGGGAAGATCTCACCCCTCCACTTT.

V gene TRBV7-2 combines with J gene TRBJ2-3, with D uncertain. CDR3 length equals 13 residues. Deletions cut 1 base from V and 5 bases from J, with 7 bases between. Looked up from germline, CDR1 is SGHTA and CDR2 is FQGNSA. The CDR3 nucleotides read TGTGCCAGCAGCTTAGTGATTGGAGATACGCAGTATTTT. Protein product: CASSLVIGDTQYF.